One sample yielded the 9 T cell receptor beta chains listed below, sequenced in a study of OX40 agonist ivuxolimab in advanced cancers. Only in-frame clones appear in the TCRdb table, and some are missing; sequencing was by immunoSEQ multiplex PCR. The sample includes tens of thousands of clones, more than 75% seen only once; the top ten take about 1.9%. The specimen was CD4+ or CD8+ T cells sorted from blood, collected in a trial of the OX40 agonist ivuxolimab. Receptors originate from an adult with an advanced solid tumor such as melanoma, head and neck, liver or kidney cancer.

This chain connects TRBV5-1 to TRBJ2-3; weak D call: TRBD1 (6 bases). The CDR3 loop spans 17 amino acids. The germline V gene has CDR1 SGHRS and CDR2 YFSETQ. V lost 1 base and J lost 2, with 17 bases in between. Here the CDR3 reads CASSLSIRTAITDTQYF. CDR3 coding DNA: TGCGCCAGCAGCTTGTCCATAAGGACAGCCATCACAGATACGCAGTATTTT.

The chain has TRBV19 and TRBJ1-1, with no clear D. Germline-derived CDR1 and CDR2 are LNHDA and SQIVND (reference sequence). There are 13 residues in the CDR3. V was shortened by 6 bases and J by 5 bases, with 13 bases between the two germline ends. The CDR3 protein is CASSYSTKTEAFF. The DNA of the CDR3 is TGTGCCAGTAGCTACAGCACTAAAACTGAAGCTTTCTTT.

The CDR3 here is CASSDGQGGTEAFF. The CDR3 coding sequence is TGTGCCAGCAGTGATGGGCAGGGAGGCACTGAAGCTTTCTTT. The genes are TRBV2 and TRBJ1-1; the D gene is possibly TRBD1 (5 bases). This CDR3 comprises 14 residues. Germline V lookup: CDR1 SNHLY, CDR2 FYNNEI. Between the trimmed V and J ends, which lost 3 bases and 4 bases, there was a span of 12 bases.

The rearrangement uses TRBV11-2 and TRBJ2-7; possibly TRBD1 for D (5 bases). Germline assignment: CDR1 SGHAT and CDR2 FQNNGV. This CDR3 is 12 amino acids long. Trimming shortened V by 5 bases and J by 5 bases, and 10 bases separated the two germline ends. CDR3: CASSPPRDEQYF. CDR3 DNA sequence: TGTGCCAGCAGCCCCCCCAGGGACGAGCAGTACTTC.

This clone was recorded only once. The chain has TRBV4-1 and TRBJ1-5, with D unresolved. Germline values: CDR1 MGHRA, CDR2 YSYEKL. The CDR3 length is 16 residues. Trimming took 0 bases from V and 5 from J, leaving 14 bases between them. CDR3 protein: CASSQDYTAEYQPQHF. As DNA, the CDR3 is TGCGCCAGCAGCCAAGACTATACGGCGGAATATCAGCCCCAGCATTTT.

V is TRBV6-1 and J is TRBJ2-7; 9 bases agree with TRBD2. Unmatched junction bases numbered 2, after V lost 2 bases and J lost 0 bases. Germline CDR1 MNHNS, CDR2 SASEGT. CDR3 length equals 15 residues. The CDR3 nucleotides are TGTGCCAGCAGTGAAAGACTAGCGGACTCCTACGAGCAGTACTTC. Residues: CASSERLADSYEQYF.

This chain joins TRBV7-9 and TRBJ2-3; no firm D call. V shed 0 bases and J shed 2 bases, with 9 bases lying between them. This CDR3 contains 15 residues. CDR1 and CDR2 from the germline V gene are SEHNR and FQNEAQ (reference sequence). As DNA, the CDR3 is TGTGCCAGCAGCTTAGCGGTCCTACCCACAGATACGCAGTATTTT. Its translation is CASSLAVLPTDTQYF.

The V and J genes are TRBV6-5 and TRBJ2-7; D is perhaps TRBD1 (5 bases). This CDR3 comprises 12 residues. Germline lookup yields CDR1 MNHEY and CDR2 SVGAGI. V gave up 5 bases and J gave up 8 bases, with 13 bases separating them. The CDR3 loop reads CASSNQGRQQYF. The CDR3 DNA follows: TGTGCCAGCAGTAACCAGGGTAGACAGCAGTACTTC.

The chain has TRBV5-4 and TRBJ1-5, with 10 bases identical to TRBD1. This CDR3 is built from 13 residues. In germline, CDR1 is SGHNT, CDR2 YYREEE (reference sequence). The ends lost 4 bases at V and 8 bases at J; junction bases unmatched: 3. The CDR3 DNA follows: TGTGCCAGCAGCCCGGGACAGGGGAAGCCCCAGCATTTT. It translates to CASSPGQGKPQHF.